The 26 T cell receptor beta chains given below trace back to one sample, sequenced in a study of cytomegalovirus exposure and HLA in healthy donors. PCR involved 60 Vbeta and 13 Jbeta primers. The protocol was immunoSEQ multiplex PCR, while the TCRdb copy is restricted to in-frame clones and leaves out a portion. This sample carries 150,000 to 200,000 clones, around 82% of them seen once, and the ten largest clones take about 0.25%. What was sequenced was PBMCs. These receptors all stem from a boy aged 10-17 years in good health and CMV-seronegative.

The V call is TRBV28, the J call TRBJ2-3; 10 bases map to TRBD2. V gave up 2 bases and J gave up 2 bases; unmatched junction bases: 4. Germline loops: CDR1 MDHEN, CDR2 SYDVKM. This CDR3 comprises 16 residues. The CDR3 coding sequence is TGTGCCAGCAGTTTAAGCGGGAGGGGGAACACAGATACGCAGTATTTT. The encoded protein is CASSLSGRGNTDTQYF.

The CDR3 DNA sequence: TGCGCCAGCAGTCAATACCTCGTCCCTGACAGAAGGTCCAACTATGGCTACACCTTC. This sequence encodes CASSQYLVPDRRSNYGYTF. The chain joins TRBV23-1 to TRBJ1-2; D might be TRBD1 (5 bases). TRBV23-1 is marked as an open reading frame, function uncertain. CDR3 length: 19 residues. The V end lost 1 base, the J end lost 2 bases, and 23 bases lay between the germline ends.

The chain joins TRBV5-1 to TRBJ2-7, with unresolved D. Trimming took off 0 bases at V and 3 bases at J, with 4 bases between the two ends. Germline CDR1 reads SGHRS; CDR2 reads YFSETQ. The length of the CDR3 is 12 residues. The CDR3 region has the DNA TGCGCCAGCAGCTTGGGAGACTACGAGCAGTACTTC. It translates to CASSLGDYEQYF.

The V call is TRBV11-3, the J call TRBJ1-6, with D perhaps matching TRBD1 (5 bases). The length of the CDR3 is 14 residues. CDR1 and CDR2 from the germline V gene are SGHNT and YENEEA. V shed 0 bases and J shed 7 bases, with 7 bases lying between them. Here the CDR3 DNA reads TGTGCCAGCAGCTTAGAGGCAGGGAATTCACCCCTCCACTTT. Translated: CASSLEAGNSPLHF.

This clone was seen a single time. The rearrangement joins TRBV7-8 to TRBJ2-7; D might be TRBD1 (6 bases). The CDR3 loop spans 13 amino acids. Germline V gene lookup returns CDR1 SGHVS and CDR2 FQNEAQ. Trimming removed 5 bases at V and 5 bases at J, with 13 bases between. For the CDR3, the DNA is TGTGCCAGCAGCCGCGGACAGACGAACGAGCAGTACTTC. It specifies CASSRGQTNEQYF.

The chain joins TRBV29-1 to TRBJ1-4; maybe TRBD1 (6 bases). The CDR3 consists of 13 residues. Germline-derived CDR1 and CDR2 are SQVTM and ANQGSEA. Trimming left V 8 bases short and J 8 bases short, with 18 bases between. CDR3 sequence (DNA): TGCAGCACGCCAGGGGACGGTCGGGAAAAACTGTTTTTT. It yields the protein CSTPGDGREKLFF.

This chain uses TRBV5-5 with TRBJ1-5, with D unclear. Germline loops: CDR1 SGHKS, CDR2 YYEKEE (reference sequence). Trimming left V 0 bases short and J 5 bases short, with 9 bases between. This CDR3 comprises 14 residues. CDR3 in DNA: TGTGCCAGCAGCTTGGTGTGGCCCGATCAGCCCCAGCATTTT. As protein: CASSLVWPDQPQHF.

The chain has TRBV23-1 and TRBJ2-3, with TRBD2 as a possible D gene (5 bases). TRBV23-1 is given ORF status, its function remaining uncertain. V dropped 7 bases and J dropped 4 bases, with 21 bases sitting between them. The CDR3 loop spans 16 amino acids. The CDR3, as DNA: TGCGCCAGCATCCGTCATAGGACGAGAGGGTCAGATACGCAGTATTTT. Protein product: CASIRHRTRGSDTQYF.

This clone occurred once. The CDR3 reads CASSEGGDRSAEQYF. CDR3 sequence (DNA): TGTGCCAGCAGCGAGGGTGGAGACAGATCTGCCGAGCAGTACTTC. The rearrangement links TRBV9 to TRBJ2-7; D might be TRBD1 (5 bases). The germline V gene has CDR1 SGDLS and CDR2 YYNGEE. Trimming pared 3 bases from V and 6 bases from J, leaving 19 bases between. The CDR3 is 15 amino acids. The full variable domain, completed using reference TRBV9 and TRBJ2-7, is DSGVTQTPKHLITATGQRVTLRCSPRSGDLSVYWYQQSLDQGLQFLIQYYNGEERAKGNILERFSAQQFPDLHSELNLSSLELGDSALYFCASSEGGDRSAEQYFGPGTRLTVT.

The chain links TRBV4-1 to TRBJ2-7; a possible D gene is TRBD2 (5 bases). The CDR3 contains 16 residues. Per germline, CDR1 MGHRA and CDR2 YSYEKL. Trimming cost V 0 bases and J 7 bases, with 19 bases left between them. The CDR3 bases are TGCGCCAGCAGCCAAGAAGTCGGACTCACCCTCGGGGAGCAGTACTTC. Its translation: CASSQEVGLTLGEQYF.

V and J are TRBV19 and TRBJ2-2, with TRBD2 identical over 10 bases. Germline assignment: CDR1 LNHDA and CDR2 SQIVND (reference sequence). The CDR3 totals 15 residues. The junction had 7 bases not matched to a gene; V was cut back by 10 bases and J by 2 bases. CDR3 residues: CAIRAGGANTGELFF. The CDR3 nucleotides read TGTGCCATAAGAGCGGGAGGGGCAAACACCGGGGAGCTGTTTTTT.

V and J are TRBV7-2 and TRBJ2-2, with 8 bases lining up with TRBD2. The V and J ends lost 1 base and 3 bases, in that order; junction bases with no gene match: 4. The CDR3 sequence is 16 residues long. CDR1 and CDR2 (germline): SGHTA, FQGNSA. CDR3 protein: CASSLGAGGYTGELFF. DNA for the CDR3: TGTGCCAGCAGCTTAGGTGCGGGGGGATACACCGGGGAGCTGTTTTTT.

This chain connects TRBV6-1 to TRBJ1-2; D is possibly TRBD1 (6 bases). CDR1 MNHNS and CDR2 SASEGT come from the germline V gene. The V end was cut by 7 bases, the J end by 1 base, with 13 bases between. The CDR3 consists of 14 residues. DNA of the CDR3: TGTGCCAGCATCTGGGACATTCTTAACTATGGCTACACCTTC. This codes for CASIWDILNYGYTF.

V is TRBV7-3 and J is TRBJ2-3; D possibly corresponds to TRBD1 (6 bases). CDR1 and CDR2 from the germline V gene are SGHTA and FQGTGA. Trimming stripped 8 bases from V and 1 base from J, with 10 bases between. The CDR3 runs 13 residues. The chain's CDR3 is CASRPGGTDTQYF. The CDR3 nucleotides are TGTGCCAGCCGGCCAGGGGGCACAGATACGCAGTATTTT.

The chain is built from TRBV5-4 and TRBJ2-7, with D maybe TRBD1 (6 bases). CDR1 is SGHNT and CDR2 is YYREEE in the germline V gene (reference sequence). V was clipped by 4 bases and J by 5 bases, with 19 bases between them. CDR3 size: 15 residues. CDR3 DNA: TGTGCCAGCAGCCCAGACCCCCAGGGGAGCGACGAGCAGTACTTC. The encoded protein is CASSPDPQGSDEQYF.

This clone appeared a single time. The chain recombines TRBV2 with TRBJ2-5; TRBD2 matches at 14 bases. J was trimmed by 4 bases and V by 4 bases; bases with no gene match: 8. Germline V gene lookup returns CDR1 SNHLY and CDR2 FYNNEI. The CDR3 spans 17 residues. The CDR3 sequence: CASSAGLAGGGVETQYF. The CDR3 region has the DNA TGTGCCAGCAGTGCCGGACTAGCGGGGGGCGGGGTAGAGACCCAGTACTTC.

V is TRBV23-1 and J is TRBJ2-7; possible D gene TRBD2, 7 bases. TRBV23-1 falls under the ORF class, with uncertain function. The CDR3 runs 16 residues. Trimming removed 7 bases at V and 5 bases at J, with 24 bases between. Here the CDR3 DNA reads TGCGCCAGCACCCAACCCGGGGGCGGGAGTGAGAACGAGCAGTACTTC. Its protein is CASTQPGGGSENEQYF.

The rearrangement uses TRBV5-4 and TRBJ1-1; TRBD1 is a possible D gene (6 bases). The germline gives CDR1 SGHNT, CDR2 YYREEE (reference sequence). The CDR3 spans 13 residues. Trimming removed 0 bases from V and 10 bases from J, with 13 bases in between. The CDR3 sequence: CASSLDRASGAFF. The CDR3 coding sequence is TGTGCCAGCAGCTTGGACAGGGCCTCAGGAGCTTTCTTT.

In this sample, this clone turned up a few times. The chain links TRBV5-6 to TRBJ1-2; TRBD1 aligns across 12 bases. This CDR3 is 15 amino acids long. With V trimmed by 3 bases and J by 5 bases, 5 bases remained unmatched. Germline V gives CDR1 SGHDT, CDR2 YYEEEE. CDR3 loop: CASSWDRGRYYGYTF. CDR3 DNA sequence: TGTGCCAGCAGCTGGGACAGGGGGCGATATTATGGCTACACCTTC.

CDR3 amino acids: CASSRQNSEKLFF. CDR3 DNA: TGTGCCAGCAGTCGACAGAACAGTGAAAAACTGTTTTTT. The rearrangement joins TRBV27 to TRBJ1-4; D is possibly TRBD1 (5 bases). The V end lost 5 bases, the J end lost 7 bases, and 11 bases lay between the germline ends. CDR3 length equals 13 residues. Per the germline V gene, CDR1 is MNHEY and CDR2 is SMNVEV (reference sequence). Full variable domain (missing parts from reference TRBV27 and TRBJ1-4): EAQVTQNPRYLITVTGKKLTVTCSQNMNHEYMSWYRQDPGLGLRQIYYSMNVEVTDKGDVPEGYKVSRKEKRNFPLILESPSPNQTSLYFCASSRQNSEKLFFGSGTQLSVL.

The genes are TRBV28 and TRBJ1-2; no firm D call. V was pared by 3 bases and J by 6 bases, with 5 bases between. This CDR3 contains 11 residues. Per the germline V gene, CDR1 is MDHEN and CDR2 is SYDVKM. CDR3 in DNA: TGTGCCAGCAGTTTGAGTGATGGCTACACCTTC. Translated, it gives CASSLSDGYTF.

This clone came up once. The chain uses TRBV27 and TRBJ2-1; 8 bases agree with TRBD2. CDR3 length equals 13 residues. In germline, CDR1 is MNHEY, CDR2 SMNVEV (reference sequence). J was trimmed by 6 bases and V by 6 bases; bases with no gene match: 4. CDR3: CASRSGLGNEQFF. The CDR3 nucleotides are TGTGCCAGCAGATCGGGACTAGGCAATGAGCAGTTCTTC.

The rearrangement uses TRBV19 and TRBJ2-2; TRBD1 might be the D (8 bases). V shed 7 bases and J shed 2 bases, with 14 bases lying between them. Germline assignment: CDR1 LNHDA and CDR2 SQIVND (reference sequence). This CDR3 has 15 residues. DNA for the CDR3: TGTGCCAGTACACAGGGGGGGTACAACACCGGGGAGCTGTTTTTT. This encodes CASTQGGYNTGELFF.

V is TRBV9 and J is TRBJ1-1; 7 bases line up with TRBD1. V shed 5 bases, J shed 0 bases, and the junction held 7 bases outside the gene matches. The CDR3 loop spans 15 amino acids. Germline V gene data show CDR1 as SGDLS and CDR2 as YYNGEE. The CDR3 coding sequence is TGTGCCAGCAGGTATGCCGACAGGGTGAACACTGAAGCTTTCTTT. It yields the protein CASRYADRVNTEAFF.

The V call is TRBV11-2, the J call TRBJ2-7; D is unresolved. The CDR3 is made up of 19 amino acids. The V gene's germline CDR1 is SGHAT and CDR2 FQNNGV. Trimming shortened V by 0 bases and J by 2 bases, and 23 bases separated the two germline ends. The CDR3 spells CASSLESNSLALSTYEQYF. The CDR3 DNA reads TGTGCCAGCAGCTTAGAATCAAATTCTTTAGCCTTAAGTACCTACGAGCAGTACTTC.

This rearrangement joins TRBV27 to TRBJ2-3; D is possibly TRBD1 (5 bases). V shed 6 bases and J shed 6 bases, with 22 bases lying between them. The CDR3 totals 16 residues. CDR1 and CDR2 (germline): MNHEY, SMNVEV (reference sequence). The chain's CDR3 is CASSSPPGQGADTQYF. The CDR3 DNA is TGTGCCAGCAGCTCTCCCCCTGGACAAGGGGCGGATACGCAGTATTTT.